This is a list of T cell receptor beta chains from one sample in a study of response to subunit inactivated influenza vaccine. Each CDR3 protein gets one entry after TCRdb re-called the RT-PCR reads with MiXCR. There are roughly 620,000 distinct CDR3 sequences in the sample; over 9% occur only once, and approximately 11% lies in the top ten. In addition, the sample was reused for a study of T cells expressing NK-cell markers.

The sequencing used PBMCs from blood, collected on the day of vaccination. The receptors here all came from a man in his fifties or sixties who received an inactivated influenza vaccine. Each CDR3 is given without its conserved first and last residue. Each record gives: V gene, D gene, CDR3 protein. A D gene is named only where the DNA matches it firmly.

TRBV12-3/TRBV12-4	-	ASSLWESSNQPQH
TRBV10-3	TRBD1	AISAGTGAETQY
TRBV12-3/TRBV12-4	TRBD2	ASSLRVAGNTGELF
TRBV5-6	TRBD1	ASSRGQGAHNEQF
TRBV28	-	ASLTRASNAGEQY
TRBV4-2	TRBD2	ASSSAVAGGWETQY
TRBV12-3/TRBV12-4	-	ASGFAGATEAF
TRBV2	-	ASSEEKGGEQF
TRBV12-3/TRBV12-4	-	ASGGGVVAKQY
TRBV7-9	TRBD1	ASSLDRVGSSPLH
TRBV29-1	TRBD2	SAAMTSGGTTDTQY
TRBV5-1	-	PRGGGRTDTQY
TRBV14	-	ASSLYRVGTGELF
TRBV5-1	TRBD1	ASSLDTGQSEKLF
TRBV19	-	ASRWTSATNEKLF
TRBV7-2	-	ASSLGSGWSEKLF
TRBV5-1	-	ASSPVGRDTQY
TRBV3-1	-	ASSPGGEFNQPQH
TRBV5-1	-	ASSFGGLYQETQY
TRBV29-1	TRBD2	SVSRRLAGQDEQF
TRBV6-1	TRBD1	ASRQGQGSYEQY
TRBV6-2/TRBV6-3	-	ASSRQDYGYT
TRBV7-2	-	ASSLDQGGSYEQY
TRBV6-6	-	ASSYRLVETQY
TRBV20-1	TRBD2	SAVPGLDYNEQF
TRBV5-1	-	ASSSSGTNTEAF
TRBV4-3	TRBD1	ASSQLRQGSTQY
TRBV9	TRBD1	ASSAGTENTGELF
TRBV5-1	-	ASSLGHGYEQY
TRBV20-1	-	SATPWGGRETQY
TRBV7-9	-	ASSARTRLSHEQF
TRBV20-1	-	SARDDRAKVPH
TRBV5-1	-	ASSLVPWAGAPSGANVLT
TRBV12-3/TRBV12-4	-	ASSPRLGAEQF
TRBV6-5	-	ASSYSAGIPRTNEKLF
TRBV4-1	-	VSSQINNSPLH
TRBV2	TRBD2	ASHGLASYNEQF
TRBV7-2	TRBD1	ASSLGRGPGATEAF
TRBV10-3	-	AISSGRTDYEQY
TRBV19	-	ASSSRVHTYNEQF